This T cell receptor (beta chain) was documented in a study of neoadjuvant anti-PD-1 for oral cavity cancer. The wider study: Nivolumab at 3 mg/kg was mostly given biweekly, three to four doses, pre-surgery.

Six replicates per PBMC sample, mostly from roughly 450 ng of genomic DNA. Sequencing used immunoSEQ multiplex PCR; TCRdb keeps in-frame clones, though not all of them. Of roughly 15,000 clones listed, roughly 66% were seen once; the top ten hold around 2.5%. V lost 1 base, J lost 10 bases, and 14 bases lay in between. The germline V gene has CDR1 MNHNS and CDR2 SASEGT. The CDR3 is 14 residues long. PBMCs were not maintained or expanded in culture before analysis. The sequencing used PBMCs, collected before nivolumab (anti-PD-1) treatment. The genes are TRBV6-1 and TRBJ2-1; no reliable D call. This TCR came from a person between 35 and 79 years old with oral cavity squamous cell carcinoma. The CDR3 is CASSEGLSRAEQFF. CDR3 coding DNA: TGTGCCAGCAGTGAAGGTCTCTCTCGGGCGGAGCAGTTCTTC.